This TCR beta chain was sequenced for a study of memory CD4+ T cells and cytomegalovirus serostatus. The protocol was immunoSEQ multiplex PCR, while the TCRdb copy is restricted to in-frame clones and leaves out a portion. The data show over 65,000 clones, about three quarters seen once. Single viable CD3+CD4+CD8-CD45RO+ cells were sorted as the memory CD4+ T cells. The sequencing input was memory CD4+ T cells from blood. The sequence was obtained from an adult in good health and CMV-seropositive.

The CDR3 loop is CAKGAQDTEAFF. CDR3 nucleotides: TGTGCCAAAGGGGCCCAGGACACTGAAGCTTTCTTT. The rearrangement uses TRBV2 and TRBJ1-1; tentative D call: TRBD1 (5 bases). V was pared by 10 bases and J by 3 bases, with 12 bases between. The CDR3 extends over 12 amino acids. Germline CDR1 reads SNHLY; CDR2 reads FYNNEI.